This T cell receptor (beta chain) originates from a study of T-cell reconstitution after alpha-beta-depleted transplantation in children. Library preparation (for TCRbeta) was performed with unique molecular identifiers. Using its own MiXCR run on the PCR reads, TCRdb lists one record per CDR3 protein. Here the sample spans 100,000 to 150,000 distinct CDR3 sequences, roughly 24% being singletons. Study-wide results and caveats: Expanded graft clones, several hundred of them, were reportedly the source of alpha-beta T cells about two months after transplant. A year post-transplant, T-cell counts and diversity derived mostly from newly produced T cells. TCRbeta diversity was high at day 60 in some patients (a result of surviving recipient T cells and thymic progenitors).

This clonotype occurred a few times. The antigen is unknown. This CDR3 has 14 residues. The junction had 6 bases not matched to a gene; V was cut back by 6 bases and J by 4 bases. The rearrangement joins TRBV12-3 or TRBV12-4 to TRBJ2-1; 7 bases align to TRBD1. The receptor's source is a male patient aged 2-10 years who had a stem cell transplant for chronic granulomatous disease, so the T cells may come from the graft donor. The sample here was PBMCs, mostly from graft donor cells, taken 180 days after TCRalphabeta/CD19-depleted stem cell transplant. The chain's CDR3 is CASSTGQPYNEQFF. DNA of the CDR3: TGTGCCAGCAGCACGGGACAGCCTTACAATGAGCAGTTCTTC.